These 24 T cell receptor beta chains share one sample of origin, sequenced in a study of neurological immune-mediated disorders. TCRdb fed the 5' RACE reads into MiXCR, producing one record per CDR3 protein. The sample lists around 90,000 distinct CDR3 sequences, about 13% occurring once. Documented time point: longitudinal time-point 2. The sequenced sample was PBMCs. These TCRs come from a female donor with HTLV-1-associated myelopathy (HAM/TSP).

In its sample, this clonotype was seen many times. V and J are TRBV6-5 and TRBJ2-5; 10 nucleotides align to TRBD2. This CDR3 comprises 15 residues. The V gene end was trimmed by 0 bases and the J gene end by 3 bases; junction bases not matched to a gene: 1. From germline, CDR1 is MNHEY and CDR2 SVGAGI. The CDR3 nucleotides are TGTGCCAGCAGTTACTCGGGGACTAGCGAAGAGACCCAGTACTTC. It specifies CASSYSGTSEETQYF.

J is TRBJ2-3 and V is TRBV6-5, with 7 bases matching TRBD2. The V gene's germline CDR1 is MNHEY and CDR2 SVGAGI. V was clipped by 1 base and J by 11 bases; unmatched bases: 12. The CDR3 extends over 15 amino acids. Written as DNA, the CDR3 is TGTGCCAGCAGTTACTTCCAACGGGGGGACTCAGAGCAGTATTTT. Translated: CASSYFQRGDSEQYF.

At least ten counts were recorded for this clonotype. This chain joins TRBV20-1 and TRBJ2-7, with a weak D call TRBD2 (5 bases). This CDR3 comprises 13 residues. Trimming took 0 bases from V and 1 from J, leaving 7 bases between them. Per germline, CDR1 DFQATT and CDR2 SNEGSKA (reference sequence). The CDR3 DNA reads TGCAGTGCTAGAGATCCGGGGTCCTACGAGCAGTACTTC. Translating it yields CSARDPGSYEQYF.

Ten or more counts support this clonotype. This chain links TRBV5-1 with TRBJ2-1; TRBD2 agrees at 12 bases. Germline V gives CDR1 SGHRS, CDR2 YFSETQ. The CDR3 runs 16 residues. Unmatched junction bases numbered 3, after V lost 0 bases and J lost 5 bases. CDR3: CASSLGLAGAHNEQFF. The CDR3 DNA sequence: TGCGCCAGCAGCTTGGGACTAGCGGGGGCCCACAATGAGCAGTTCTTC.

This clonotype was seen many times. This chain joins TRBV20-1 and TRBJ2-5, with 7 positions matching TRBD1. Germline assignment: CDR1 DFQATT and CDR2 SNEGSKA (reference sequence). With V trimmed by 6 bases and J by 4 bases, 11 bases remained unmatched. The CDR3 is made up of 14 amino acids. The CDR3: CSAVLTGRLETQYF. The CDR3 nucleotides are TGCAGTGCAGTGTTGACAGGGCGATTAGAGACCCAGTACTTC.

The chain recombines TRBV6-1 with TRBJ1-6, with 7 bases matching TRBD1. The CDR3 contains 15 residues. Trimming took 2 bases from V and 8 from J; bases not matched to a gene: 6. From germline, CDR1 is MNHNS and CDR2 SASEGT. CDR3 bases: TGTGCCAGCAGTGAATATGTCAGGGGGGATTCACCCCTCCACTTT. Translating gives CASSEYVRGDSPLHF.

This clonotype turned up a few times. The V call is TRBV11-2, the J call TRBJ1-2, with D possibly matching TRBD1 (5 bases). Germline assignment: CDR1 SGHAT and CDR2 FQNNGV. V gave up 1 base and J gave up 1 base, with 10 bases separating them. The CDR3 has 15 amino acids. The CDR3 DNA is TGTGCCAGCAGCTTAGCGCAGGGATTTAACTATGGCTACACCTTC. It is translated as CASSLAQGFNYGYTF.

This clonotype was seen ten or more times. The J gene is TRBJ2-5, the V gene TRBV20-1; D not resolved. The CDR3 is 13 amino acids. CDR1 and CDR2 (germline): DFQATT, SNEGSKA (reference sequence). The V end lost 2 bases, the J end lost 4 bases, and 11 bases lay between the germline ends. The CDR3: CSARIRAAETQYF. CDR3 nucleotides: TGCAGTGCTAGAATCCGGGCAGCAGAGACCCAGTACTTC.

This clonotype has only one observation. This sequence may be a read error, since a much larger clone differs from it by one base. The rearrangement uses TRBV18 and TRBJ2-1, with unresolved D. Germline V CDR1 and CDR2: KGHSH, LQKENI. CDR3 length equals 12 residues. In DNA form, the CDR3 reads TGTGCCAGCACACCACAGCAGTCTGAGCAGTTCTTC. It specifies CASTPQQSEQFF.

This clonotype was seen at least ten times. This chain connects TRBV12-3 or TRBV12-4 to TRBJ2-1; TRBD1 matches at 8 bases. The length of the CDR3 is 15 residues. The trim removed 6 bases at V and 2 bases at J, leaving 6 bases unmatched. CDR3 protein: CASSPDRGPYNEQFF. In DNA form, the CDR3 reads TGTGCCAGCAGCCCTGACAGGGGCCCCTACAATGAGCAGTTCTTC.

V gene TRBV5-1 combines with J gene TRBJ2-7; D is uncertain. Germline loops: CDR1 SGHRS, CDR2 YFSETQ. The CDR3 contains 14 residues. Trimming left V 0 bases short and J 4 bases short, with 11 bases between. Here the CDR3 reads CASSLEGFEYEQYF. CDR3 DNA sequence: TGCGCCAGCAGCTTGGAAGGATTTGAGTACGAGCAGTACTTC.

This clonotype was counted many times. The chain links TRBV10-3 to TRBJ1-1; D unresolved. Trimming cost V 6 bases and J 0 bases, with 8 bases left between them. Germline-derived CDR1 and CDR2 are ENHRY and SYGVKD. This CDR3 contains 13 residues. The DNA of the CDR3 is TGTGCCATCAGAAAGGAGTTGAACACTGAAGCTTTCTTT. It yields the protein CAIRKELNTEAFF.

This clonotype was recorded many times. This rearrangement joins TRBV5-1 to TRBJ2-1; perhaps TRBD1 as D (5 bases). Per the germline V gene, CDR1 is SGHRS and CDR2 is YFSETQ. The CDR3 extends over 15 amino acids. V gave up 0 bases and J gave up 6 bases, with 13 bases separating them. The CDR3 protein is CASSLEDSPSNEQFF. The CDR3 coding sequence is TGCGCCAGCAGCTTGGAAGACAGCCCCTCCAATGAGCAGTTCTTC.

This clonotype was seen at least ten times. This chain uses TRBV7-2 with TRBJ1-1; the D gene is possibly TRBD1 (5 bases). CDR1 is SGHTA and CDR2 is FQGNSA in the germline V gene. With 1 base removed from V and 0 bases from J, the gap between germline ends came to 12 bases. The CDR3 extends over 16 amino acids. The CDR3 here is CASSLDQEGLNTEAFF. The CDR3 DNA follows: TGTGCCAGCAGCTTAGATCAGGAGGGACTGAACACTGAAGCTTTCTTT.

This clonotype was seen many times. The genes are TRBV10-2 and TRBJ2-7; no clear D. V gave up 3 bases and J gave up 4 bases, with 16 bases separating them. The germline CDR1 and CDR2 sequences are WSHSY and SAAADI. The CDR3 extends over 15 amino acids. CDR3 protein: CASSDRGGSTYEQYF. The CDR3 DNA reads as TGCGCCAGCAGTGATAGAGGCGGTTCCACGTACGAGCAGTACTTC.

This clonotype showed up many times. This chain uses TRBV4-1 with TRBJ2-7, with 10 bases fitting TRBD1. Germline lookup yields CDR1 MGHRA and CDR2 YSYEKL. V shed 2 bases, J shed 4 bases, and the junction held 2 bases outside the gene matches. This CDR3 region has 14 residues. CDR3 residues: CASSQPGQGYEQYF. The CDR3 nucleotides read TGCGCCAGCAGCCAACCGGGACAGGGGTACGAGCAGTACTTC.

This clonotype has ten or more counts. The J gene is TRBJ2-6, the V gene TRBV20-1, with D unclear. The germline CDR1 and CDR2 sequences are DFQATT and SNEGSKA (reference sequence). The V end was cut by 6 bases, the J end by 4 bases, with 13 bases between. The CDR3 is made up of 14 amino acids. CDR3 sequence: CSAARFGGANVLTF. CDR3 nucleotides: TGCAGTGCAGCGAGGTTTGGGGGGGCCAACGTCCTGACTTTC.

As regards this clonotype: With a much larger clone just one base away, this may be a read error. V is TRBV5-1 and J is TRBJ2-7; 10 bases agree with TRBD1. With 5 bases clipped from V and 5 bases from J, the junction kept 16 bases outside the gene matches. Germline values: CDR1 SGHRS, CDR2 YFSETQ. The CDR3 contains 17 residues. The CDR3 sequence is CASRPDPPGQGSHEQYF. The CDR3 DNA sequence: TGCGCCAGCAGGCCGGATCCCCCGGGACAGGGGTCCCACGAGCAGTACTTC.

The genes are TRBV5-5 and TRBJ2-2; the D is unclear. Germline values: CDR1 SGHKS, CDR2 YYEKEE (reference sequence). The CDR3 is 13 amino acids. Trimming removed 2 bases at V and 13 bases at J, with 15 bases between. The CDR3: CASSFGLFKGLFF. CDR3 nucleotides: TGTGCCAGCAGCTTCGGATTATTCAAGGGGCTGTTTTTT.

This clonotype was observed at least ten times. The chain links TRBV12-3 or TRBV12-4 to TRBJ2-7; TRBD2 is a possible D gene (6 bases). The CDR3 contains 14 residues. V was shortened by 6 bases and J by 7 bases, with 19 bases between the two germline ends. The CDR3 region has the DNA TGTGCCAGCAGGGGATCCGGGACTGCGCAGGAGCAGTACTTC. Protein product: CASRGSGTAQEQYF.

This clonotype was observed many times. V and J are TRBV5-1 and TRBJ1-3, with D possibly matching TRBD1 (5 bases). The CDR3 spans 15 residues. Deletions cut 1 base from V and 2 bases from J, with 10 bases between. Germline-derived CDR1 and CDR2 are SGHRS and YFSETQ. CDR3 in amino acids: CASSLWTTTGNTIYF. CDR3 DNA: TGCGCCAGCAGCTTGTGGACAACCACTGGAAACACCATATATTTT.

This clonotype was seen repeatedly, ten times or more. The genes are TRBV18 and TRBJ2-5; the match to TRBD1 covers 9 bases. The CDR3 has 15 residues. With V trimmed by 5 bases and J by 5 bases, 9 bases remained unmatched. Germline V gives CDR1 KGHSH, CDR2 LQKENI. CDR3 coding DNA: TGTGCCAGCTCATCGACAGGGGGGTCCCATGAGACCCAGTACTTC. Residues: CASSSTGGSHETQYF.

This clonotype occurred many times. The chain carries TRBV10-2 and TRBJ2-7; TRBD1 matches 9 bases. Trimming cost V 6 bases and J 4 bases; bases outside gene matches: 7. The CDR3 has 14 amino acids. CDR1 and CDR2 (germline): WSHSY, SAAADI. CDR3 amino acids: CASSSGTGTYEQYF. CDR3 in DNA: TGCGCCAGCAGCTCCGGGACAGGGACATACGAGCAGTACTTC.

In its sample, this clonotype was seen many times. The J gene is TRBJ1-2, the V gene TRBV9; 7 bases align to TRBD1. There are 13 residues in the CDR3. Trimming took 4 bases from V and 4 from J; bases not matched to a gene: 4. Germline CDR1 is SGDLS and CDR2 is YYNGEE. The CDR3 sequence is CASSPGTVYGYTF. As DNA, the CDR3 is TGTGCCAGCAGCCCCGGGACAGTCTATGGCTACACCTTC.